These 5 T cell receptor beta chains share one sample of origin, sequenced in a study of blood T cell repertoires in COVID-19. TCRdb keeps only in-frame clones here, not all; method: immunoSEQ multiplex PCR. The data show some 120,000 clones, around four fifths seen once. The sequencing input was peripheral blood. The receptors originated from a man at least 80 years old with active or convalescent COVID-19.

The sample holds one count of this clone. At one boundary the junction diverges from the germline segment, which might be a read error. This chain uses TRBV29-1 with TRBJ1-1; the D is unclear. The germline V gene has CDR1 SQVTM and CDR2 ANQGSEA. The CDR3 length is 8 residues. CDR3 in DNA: TGCAGCGTTGCCAGGAGGAGCTTT. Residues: CSVARRSF.

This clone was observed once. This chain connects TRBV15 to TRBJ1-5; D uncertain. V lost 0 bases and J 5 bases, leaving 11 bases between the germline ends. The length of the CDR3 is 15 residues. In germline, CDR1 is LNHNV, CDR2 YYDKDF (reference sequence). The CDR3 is CATSRDLGRHQPQHF. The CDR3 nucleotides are TGTGCCACCAGCAGAGATTTAGGGAGACATCAGCCCCAGCATTTT.

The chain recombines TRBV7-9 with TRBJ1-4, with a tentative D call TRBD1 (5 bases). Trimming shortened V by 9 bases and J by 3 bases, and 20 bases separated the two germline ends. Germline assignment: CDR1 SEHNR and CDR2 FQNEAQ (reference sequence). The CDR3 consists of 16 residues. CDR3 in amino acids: CARGPLQGGANEKLFF. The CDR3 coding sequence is TGTGCCAGAGGACCTCTGCAGGGAGGGGCTAATGAAAAACTGTTTTTT.

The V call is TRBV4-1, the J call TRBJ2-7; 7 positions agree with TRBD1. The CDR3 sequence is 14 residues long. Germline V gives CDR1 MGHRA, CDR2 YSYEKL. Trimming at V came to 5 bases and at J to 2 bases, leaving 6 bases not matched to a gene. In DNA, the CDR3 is TGCGCCAGCAGCTTCCGGGACAGTACCTACGAGCAGTACTTC. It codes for CASSFRDSTYEQYF.

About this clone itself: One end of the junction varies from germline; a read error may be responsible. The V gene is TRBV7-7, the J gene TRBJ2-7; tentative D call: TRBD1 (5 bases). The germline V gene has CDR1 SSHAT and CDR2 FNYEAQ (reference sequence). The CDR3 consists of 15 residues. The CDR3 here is CASSLRQGPFYEQYF. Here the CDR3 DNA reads TGTGCTAGCAGCTTAAGGCAGGGTCCTTTCTACGAGCAGTACTTC.